These 28 T cell receptor beta chains came from one sample sequenced in a study of cytomegalovirus exposure and HLA in healthy donors. This table comes from immunoSEQ multiplex PCR, and its TCRdb copy is limited to in-frame clones, with some not included. The top ten clones hold about 0.7% of a sample with roughly 150,000 clones, approximately 90% of them seen once. The sample consisted of PBMCs. The receptor set was obtained from a man aged 18 to 29 in good health and CMV-seronegative.

The chain joins TRBV6-1 to TRBJ2-1, with a possible D match to TRBD2 (7 bases). From germline, CDR1 is MNHNS and CDR2 SASEGT. V lost 6 bases and J 9 bases, leaving 18 bases between the germline ends. CDR3 length equals 14 residues. The CDR3 nucleotides are TGTGCCAGCAGCGGGGGGCCTAACAATAGTGAGCAGTTCTTC. Its protein product is CASSGGPNNSEQFF.

CDR3 loop: CATSRGVAGGSSYNEQFF. DNA for the CDR3: TGTGCCACCAGCAGAGGCGTAGCGGGAGGGTCGTCCTACAATGAGCAGTTCTTC. The rearrangement links TRBV15 to TRBJ2-1; TRBD2 aligns across 11 bases. The CDR3 loop spans 18 amino acids. V lost 1 base, J lost 1 base, and 6 bases stayed unmatched. Germline lookup yields CDR1 LNHNV and CDR2 YYDKDF (reference sequence).

A single count supports this clone. This chain links TRBV5-4 with TRBJ2-1, with 9 nucleotides matching TRBD2. The CDR3 is 14 residues long. The junction had 7 bases not matched to a gene; V was cut back by 4 bases and J by 8 bases. CDR1 is SGHNT, CDR2 YYREEE, per germline (reference sequence). The CDR3 reads CASSRGLASDEQFF. The CDR3 DNA follows: TGTGCCAGCAGCCGGGGACTAGCTTCGGATGAGCAGTTCTTC.

The rearrangement joins TRBV7-9 to TRBJ1-2; TRBD1 agrees at 9 bases. V dropped 6 bases and J dropped 2; count of bases not matched to a gene: 10. Germline V gives CDR1 SEHNR, CDR2 FQNEAQ (reference sequence). CDR3 length: 16 residues. The CDR3 nucleotides read TGTGCCAGCAGAAAAGGGGGACAGGGACTGAACTATGGCTACACCTTC. Protein: CASRKGGQGLNYGYTF. The full variable domain, with the rest looked up from reference TRBV7-9 and TRBJ1-2, is DTGVSQNPRHKITKRGQNVTFRCDPISEHNRLYWYRQTLGQGPEFLTYFQNEAQLEKSRLLSDRFSAERPKGSFSTLEIQRTEQGDSAMYLCASRKGGQGLNYGYTFGSGTRLTVV.

J is TRBJ2-7 and V is TRBV10-3; D ambiguous. The CDR3 is made up of 14 amino acids. Trimming pared 6 bases from V and 2 bases from J, leaving 14 bases between. From germline, CDR1 is ENHRY and CDR2 SYGVKD. CDR3 protein: CAIRPQKIAYEQYF. The CDR3 DNA sequence: TGTGCCATCAGGCCACAGAAAATAGCCTACGAGCAGTACTTC.

This sequence joins TRBV7-9 and TRBJ2-1, with D uncertain. Per germline, CDR1 SEHNR and CDR2 FQNEAQ (reference sequence). V was cut by 4 bases and J by 4 bases, with 14 bases left in between. The CDR3 length is 15 residues. CDR3 sequence: CASSSNRPSYNEQFF. CDR3 DNA: TGTGCCAGCAGCTCAAACCGTCCGAGTTACAATGAGCAGTTCTTC.

CDR3 loop: CATSPYRGGYEQYV. DNA of the CDR3: TGTGCCACCTCGCCCTACAGGGGAGGCTACGAGCAGTACGTC. The J gene is TRBJ2-7, the V gene TRBV6-5, with D possibly matching TRBD1 (7 bases). CDR3 length: 14 amino acids. With 10 bases removed from V and 3 bases from J, the gap between germline ends came to 19 bases. Per germline, CDR1 MNHEY and CDR2 SVGAGI.

The chain couples TRBV11-3 to TRBJ2-2; TRBD1 aligns across 7 bases. The CDR3 covers 16 residues. The germline V gene has CDR1 SGHNT and CDR2 YENEEA. V lost 5 bases and J lost 0; bases outside the gene matches: 6. CDR3 bases: TGTGCCAGCAGCAATCCGGGACAGTCGAACACCGGGGAGCTGTTTTTT. Amino acid sequence: CASSNPGQSNTGELFF.

The CDR3 coding sequence is TGCGCCAGCAGCCGGGCAGCGGGATTGTCCTCCTACAATGAGCAGTTCTTC. This encodes CASSRAAGLSSYNEQFF. This chain joins TRBV5-1 and TRBJ2-1, with TRBD2 matching over 7 bases. The germline V gene has CDR1 SGHRS and CDR2 YFSETQ. Trimming removed 4 bases from V and 0 bases from J; junction bases left unmatched: 10. The CDR3 runs 17 residues.

This clone was seen only once. The chain has TRBV19 and TRBJ1-5, with TRBD1 as a possible D gene (5 bases). The CDR3 is made up of 17 amino acids. The germline V gene has CDR1 LNHDA and CDR2 SQIVND (reference sequence). The ends were cut back, 0 bases at V and 1 base at J, with 13 bases in the middle. The CDR3 sequence is CASSIEWGGRSNQPQHF. The DNA for the CDR3 is TGTGCCAGTAGTATAGAGTGGGGGGGGAGGAGCAATCAGCCCCAGCATTTT.

The rearrangement links TRBV19 to TRBJ1-1; 7 nucleotides align to TRBD1. V lost 3 bases to trimming and J lost 7 bases; unmatched junction nucleotides: 2. The CDR3 runs 12 residues. CDR1 LNHDA and CDR2 SQIVND come from the germline V gene (reference sequence). The CDR3 region has the DNA TGTGCCAGTAGTATGGGGGACAGTGAAGCTTTCTTT. Encoded protein: CASSMGDSEAFF.

The chain is built from TRBV6-1 and TRBJ2-7; 7 bases agree with TRBD1. Germline assignment: CDR1 MNHNS and CDR2 SASEGT. The CDR3 runs to 14 residues. V trimming: 3 bases; J trimming: 4 bases; junction bases outside the gene matches: 6. CDR3 in DNA: TGTGCCAGCAGTGAGACAGGGAAATTATACGAGCAGTACTTC. Translating gives CASSETGKLYEQYF.

The chain carries TRBV5-1 and TRBJ1-2; weak D call: TRBD1 (6 bases). CDR1 is SGHRS and CDR2 is YFSETQ in the germline V gene. This CDR3 region has 14 residues. The V end lost 3 bases, the J end lost 3 bases, and 12 bases lay between the germline ends. The CDR3 reads CASSYTGSDYGYTF. For the CDR3, the DNA is TGCGCCAGCAGCTATACAGGGAGCGACTATGGCTACACCTTC.

The rearrangement uses TRBV18 and TRBJ2-7; 13 bases agree with TRBD2. Germline V gene lookup returns CDR1 KGHSH and CDR2 LQKENI. The V segment lost 3 bases and the J segment 4 bases; nucleotides outside the gene matches: 9. This CDR3 is built from 17 residues. CDR3 sequence: CASSPRLAGGSSYEQYV. CDR3 nucleotide sequence: TGTGCCAGCTCACCCCGACTAGCGGGAGGATCTTCATACGAGCAGTACGTC.

The chain is built from TRBV7-3 and TRBJ1-1; D is unclear. This CDR3 contains 14 residues. Germline V lookup: CDR1 SGHTA, CDR2 FQGTGA. Trimming shortened V by 5 bases and J by 1 base, and 11 bases separated the two germline ends. The DNA for the CDR3 is TGTGCCAGCAGCCCCGCGGGTAGGAACACTGAAGCTTTCTTT. This sequence encodes CASSPAGRNTEAFF.

This chain connects TRBV4-3 to TRBJ2-1, with TRBD2 matching over 7 bases. CDR3 length: 13 amino acids. V shed 3 bases and J 7 bases; nucleotides not matched to a gene: 3. Germline loops: CDR1 LGHNA, CDR2 YSLEER. The DNA for the CDR3 is TGCGCCAGCAGCCAGTGGGGAGGGAATGAGCAGTTCTTC. It is translated as CASSQWGGNEQFF.

The chain couples TRBV5-5 to TRBJ1-2; TRBD1 matches at 12 bases. V lost 4 bases and J lost 8; bases outside the gene matches: 9. The CDR3 spans 15 residues. The germline gives CDR1 SGHKS, CDR2 YYEKEE (reference sequence). The CDR3 DNA sequence: TGTGCCAGCAGCCCCCCGGGACAGGGGGCGAGGGGCTACACCTTC. Amino acid sequence: CASSPPGQGARGYTF.

The V gene is TRBV19, the J gene TRBJ1-2; D is ambiguous. V dropped 9 bases and J dropped 1 base, with 12 bases sitting between them. CDR1 is LNHDA, CDR2 SQIVND, per germline (reference sequence). The CDR3 is 13 amino acids. For the CDR3, the DNA is TGTGCCAGCGCCGGTCTGGTTAACTATGGCTACACCTTC. Translating gives CASAGLVNYGYTF.

The chain joins TRBV4-3 to TRBJ2-3; 9 positions match TRBD2. CDR3 length: 14 amino acids. The germline V gene encodes CDR1 LGHNA and CDR2 YSLEER. V shed 8 bases, J shed 0 bases, and the junction held 3 bases outside the gene matches. The CDR3 is CASGGRASTDTQYF. For the CDR3, the DNA is TGCGCCAGCGGCGGGAGGGCTAGCACAGATACGCAGTATTTT.

V usage is TRBV10-1 and J usage is TRBJ2-5; 10 nucleotides align to TRBD1. The CDR3 runs 15 residues. J was trimmed by 4 bases and V by 7 bases; bases with no gene match: 9. Germline CDR1 WNHNN, CDR2 SYGVQD (reference sequence). For the CDR3, the DNA is TGCGCCAGCACCTTCCGGGACAGGGGAAGAGAGACCCAGTACTTC. Translating it yields CASTFRDRGRETQYF.

This clone was recorded once. The J gene is TRBJ1-3, the V gene TRBV5-1, with TRBD1 identical over 9 bases. V was clipped by 5 bases and J by 2 bases; unmatched bases: 2. The CDR3 extends over 14 amino acids. In germline, CDR1 is SGHRS, CDR2 YFSETQ. CDR3 sequence reads: CASRGQGAGNTIYF. In DNA form, the CDR3 reads TGCGCCAGCAGGGGACAGGGAGCTGGAAACACCATATATTTT.

The chain carries TRBV18 and TRBJ1-1, with D unresolved. The CDR3 loop spans 13 amino acids. V lost 3 bases and J lost 0, with 5 bases in between. Germline CDR1 and CDR2: KGHSH and LQKENI. The DNA for the CDR3 is TGTGCCAGCTCACCTCCAGTGAACACTGAAGCTTTCTTT. It encodes CASSPPVNTEAFF.

The J gene is TRBJ2-7, the V gene TRBV4-3; 9 bases match TRBD1. V lost 3 bases and J lost 4; bases outside the gene matches: 10. Germline CDR1 is LGHNA and CDR2 is YSLEER. This CDR3 has 16 amino acids. The chain's CDR3 is CASSQFPGQGIYEQYV. The CDR3, as DNA: TGCGCCAGCAGCCAGTTTCCGGGACAGGGAATATACGAGCAGTACGTC.

The chain uses TRBV5-6 and TRBJ2-7, with 7 bases lining up with TRBD1. V shed 2 bases and J 3 bases; nucleotides not matched to a gene: 14. This CDR3 has 17 residues. Germline V gene data show CDR1 as SGHDT and CDR2 as YYEEEE. The CDR3 region is CASSLGTVSFGLYEQYF. The CDR3 DNA reads TGTGCCAGCAGCTTAGGGACAGTGAGTTTCGGGCTCTACGAGCAGTACTTC.

The chain employs TRBV12-5 and TRBJ1-4; possible D gene TRBD1, 6 bases. V lost 6 bases and J lost 7, with 18 bases in between. Germline CDR1 and CDR2: LGHNT and FRNRAP. This CDR3 contains 15 residues. The CDR3, as DNA: TGTGCTAGTGGCAGCACGGGACAACTAGGTGAAAAACTGTTTTTT. It yields the protein CASGSTGQLGEKLFF.

In this sample, this clone turned up a few times. This rearrangement joins TRBV2 to TRBJ1-1; D remains unclear. V shed 6 bases and J shed 3 bases, with 8 bases lying between them. Germline V gene lookup returns CDR1 SNHLY and CDR2 FYNNEI. The CDR3 contains 12 residues. The CDR3 protein is CASSERYTEAFF. For the CDR3, the DNA is TGTGCCAGCAGCGAGAGGTACACTGAAGCTTTCTTT. The complete variable domain, with remaining parts taken from reference TRBV2 and TRBJ1-1, reads EPEVTQTPSHQVTQMGQEVILRCVPISNHLYFYWYRQILGQKVEFLVSFYNNEISEKSEIFDDQFSVERPDGSNFTLKIRSTKLEDSAMYFCASSERYTEAFFGQGTRLTVV.

The chain has TRBV27 and TRBJ2-2, with a possible D match to TRBD1 (5 bases). CDR1 is MNHEY, CDR2 SMNVEV, per germline (reference sequence). Trimming removed 5 bases from V and 7 bases from J, with 17 bases in between. The CDR3 totals 15 residues. The CDR3 nucleotides are TGTGCCAGCAGTACACTAACAGGAGTTAACGGGGAGCTGTTTTTT. Protein product: CASSTLTGVNGELFF.

This rearrangement joins TRBV4-3 to TRBJ1-1; no reliable D call. The V end was cut by 0 bases, the J end by 7 bases, with 15 bases between. The CDR3 has 15 amino acids. The germline gives CDR1 LGHNA, CDR2 YSLEER. This CDR3 is CASSQDPLAQYEAFF. CDR3 nucleotides: TGCGCCAGCAGCCAAGATCCGTTAGCACAATATGAAGCTTTCTTT.